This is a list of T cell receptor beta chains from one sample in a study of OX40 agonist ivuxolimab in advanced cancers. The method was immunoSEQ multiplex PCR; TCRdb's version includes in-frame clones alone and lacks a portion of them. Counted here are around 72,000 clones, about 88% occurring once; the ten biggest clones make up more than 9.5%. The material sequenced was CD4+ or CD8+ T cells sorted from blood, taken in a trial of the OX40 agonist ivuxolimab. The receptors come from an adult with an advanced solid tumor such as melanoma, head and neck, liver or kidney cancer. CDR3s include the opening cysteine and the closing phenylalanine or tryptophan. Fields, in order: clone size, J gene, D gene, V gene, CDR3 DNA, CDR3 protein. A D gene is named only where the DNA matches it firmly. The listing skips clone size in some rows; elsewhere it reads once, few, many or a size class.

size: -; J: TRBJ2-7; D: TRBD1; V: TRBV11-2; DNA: TGTGCCAGCAGTTTAACAGGGGTTACCTCCTACGAGCAGTACTTC; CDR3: CASSLTGVTSYEQYF
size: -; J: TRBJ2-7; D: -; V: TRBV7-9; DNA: TGTGCCAGCAGCTTCTTATTTCCCGGGGTCTCCTACGAGCAGTACTTC; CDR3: CASSFLFPGVSYEQYF
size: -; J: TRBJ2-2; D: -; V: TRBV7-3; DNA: TGTGCCAGCAGCCTAGGAGGGCGGTCGGGGGAGCTGTTTTTT; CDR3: CASSLGGRSGELFF
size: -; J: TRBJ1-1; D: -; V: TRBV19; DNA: TGTGCCAGTAGGCCCCCGGGACGGATGAACACTGAAGCTTTCTTT; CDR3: CASRPPGRMNTEAFF
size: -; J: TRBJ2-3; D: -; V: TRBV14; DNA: TGTGCCAGCAGCCAAGTTCCAGGAGGTACAGATACGCAGTATTTT; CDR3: CASSQVPGGTDTQYF
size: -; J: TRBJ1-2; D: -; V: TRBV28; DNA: TGTGCCAGCAGTTTGAACACCTATGGCTACACCTTC; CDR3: CASSLNTYGYTF
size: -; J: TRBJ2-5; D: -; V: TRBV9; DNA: TGTGCCAGCAGCGGGACTACTTCGGAGACCCAGTACTTC; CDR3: CASSGTTSETQYF
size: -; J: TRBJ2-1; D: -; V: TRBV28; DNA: TGTGCCAGCAGCCTAAAGCCTCTCAATGAGCAGTTCTTC; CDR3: CASSLKPLNEQFF
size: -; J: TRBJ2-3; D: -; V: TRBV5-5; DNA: TGTGCCAGCAGTTCGGGTCGCGGGGGCGGGGATACGCAGTATTTT; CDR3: CASSSGRGGGDTQYF
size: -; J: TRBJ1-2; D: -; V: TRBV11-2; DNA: TGTGCCAGCAGCCCCCGGGACTTC; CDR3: CASSPRDF
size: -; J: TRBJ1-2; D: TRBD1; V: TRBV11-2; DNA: TGTGCCAGCAGCTTCGGGGACAGCGGGTATGGCTACACCTTC; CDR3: CASSFGDSGYGYTF
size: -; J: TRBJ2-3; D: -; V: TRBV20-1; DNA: TGCAGTGCTAGAGATCGAGATACGCAGTATTTT; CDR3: CSARDRDTQYF
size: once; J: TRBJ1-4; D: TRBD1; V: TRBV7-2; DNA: TGTGCCAGCAGCGGCGGACAGGCGAGAGGAAATGAAAAACTGTTTTTT; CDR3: CASSGGQARGNEKLFF
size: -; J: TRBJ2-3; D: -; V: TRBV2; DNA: TGTGCCACCCACAGAGCACCCACAGATACGCAGTATTTT; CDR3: CATHRAPTDTQYF
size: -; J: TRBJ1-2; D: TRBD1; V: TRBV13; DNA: TGTGCCAGCAGCTACGGACAGGGAGGGGGCTACACCTTC; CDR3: CASSYGQGGGYTF
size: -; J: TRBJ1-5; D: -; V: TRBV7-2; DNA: TGTGCCAGCAGCCTAAGGGGTGAGGGGCAGCCCCAGCATTTT; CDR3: CASSLRGEGQPQHF
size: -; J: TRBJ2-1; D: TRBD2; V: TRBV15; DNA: TGTGCCACCAGCCGAGGGGGTAGCGGGAGCTACAATGAGCAGTTCTTC; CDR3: CATSRGGSGSYNEQFF
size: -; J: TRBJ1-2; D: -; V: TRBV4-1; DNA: TGCGCCAGCAGCCAAGGCGGTATAGGGCAGAACTATGGCTACACCTTC; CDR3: CASSQGGIGQNYGYTF
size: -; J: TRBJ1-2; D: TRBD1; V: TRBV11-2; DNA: TGTGCCAGCAGCCCGACAGGGGACTATGGCTACACCTTC; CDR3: CASSPTGDYGYTF
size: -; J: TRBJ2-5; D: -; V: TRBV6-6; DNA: TGTGCCAGCGGCTCTTTCCTAGGGCAGACCCAGTACTTC; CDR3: CASGSFLGQTQYF
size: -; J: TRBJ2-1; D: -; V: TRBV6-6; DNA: TGTGCCAGCAGTCCCGGTTGGGGGGTAAGGGAGCAGTTCTTC; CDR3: CASSPGWGVREQFF
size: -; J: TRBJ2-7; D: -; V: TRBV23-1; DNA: TGCGCCAGCAGTCAAAACCCCATGTCACGCTACGAGCAGTACTTC; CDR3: CASSQNPMSRYEQYF
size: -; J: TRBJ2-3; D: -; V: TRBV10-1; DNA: TGCGCCAGCAGTGATACTAGCACAGATACGCAGTATTTT; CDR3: CASSDTSTDTQYF
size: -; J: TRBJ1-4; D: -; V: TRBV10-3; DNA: TGTGCCATCAGTGGGCAGGGAATGCAAAAACTGTTTTTT; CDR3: CAISGQGMQKLFF
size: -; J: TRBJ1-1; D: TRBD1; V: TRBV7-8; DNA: TGTGCCAGCAGCGGGGGACAGATGAACACTGAAGCTTTCTTT; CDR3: CASSGGQMNTEAFF
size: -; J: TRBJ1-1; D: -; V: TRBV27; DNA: TGTGCCAGCAGTTTAGAGGGCCGCCCGTATGAAGCTTTCTTT; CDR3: CASSLEGRPYEAFF
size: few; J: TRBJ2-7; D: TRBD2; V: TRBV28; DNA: TGTGCCAGCAGTTTATGGAGGAGTAGCGGGAGCGGGAACGAGCAGTACTTC; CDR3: CASSLWRSSGSGNEQYF
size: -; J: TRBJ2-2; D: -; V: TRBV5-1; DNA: TGCGCCAGCAGCACGACAGCTAGCGATTACACCGGGGAGCTGTTTTTT; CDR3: CASSTTASDYTGELFF
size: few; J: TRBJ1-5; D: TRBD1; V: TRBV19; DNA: TGTGCCAGTAGTAGACTACAGGGGGCGCATCAGCCCCAGCATTTT; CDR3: CASSRLQGAHQPQHF
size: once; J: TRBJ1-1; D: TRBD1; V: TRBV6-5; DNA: TGTGCCAGCAGGCCTAGGGGACAGGGCGGCACTGAAGCTTTCTTT; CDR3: CASRPRGQGGTEAFF
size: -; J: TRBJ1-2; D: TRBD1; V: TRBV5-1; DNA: TGCGCCAGCAGCTTCCAGGGGGTCTATGGCTACACCTTC; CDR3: CASSFQGVYGYTF
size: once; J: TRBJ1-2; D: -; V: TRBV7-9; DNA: TGTGCCAGCAGCTTATCTCGCTGGGGGCACTATGGCTACACCTTC; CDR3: CASSLSRWGHYGYTF
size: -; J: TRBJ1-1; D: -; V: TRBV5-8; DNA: TGTGCCAGCAGCCTAACAGGGTGGGCTGAAGCTTTCTTT; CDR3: CASSLTGWAEAFF
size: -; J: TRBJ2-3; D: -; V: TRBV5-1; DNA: TGCGCCAGCACCTCGGCAGGGCGCGCACCAGATACGCAGTATTTT; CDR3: CASTSAGRAPDTQYF
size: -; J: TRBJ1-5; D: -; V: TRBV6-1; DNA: TGTGCCAGCCGGAGGGCAGGGCGGACTCAGCCCCAGCATTTT; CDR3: CASRRAGRTQPQHF
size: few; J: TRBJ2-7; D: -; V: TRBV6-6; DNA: TGTGCCAGCAGTCGGACAGTTCCCTACGAGCAGTACTTC; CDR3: CASSRTVPYEQYF
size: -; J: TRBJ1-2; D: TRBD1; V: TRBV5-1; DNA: TGCGCCAGCAAAACATCGGACAGGAACTATGGCTACACCTTC; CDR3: CASKTSDRNYGYTF
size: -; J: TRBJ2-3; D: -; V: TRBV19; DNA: TGTGCCAGTAGTATTGGAGGAACTAGCACAGATACGCAGTATTTT; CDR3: CASSIGGTSTDTQYF
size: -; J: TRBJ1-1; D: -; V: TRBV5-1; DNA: TGCGCCAGCAGACCCCTTTACGCTTCACGGAACACTGAAGCTTTCTTT; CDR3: CASRPLYASRNTEAFF
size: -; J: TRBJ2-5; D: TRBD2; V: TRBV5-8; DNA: TGTGCCAGCAGCTCCCCTGGGGGGGGTAAAGAGACCCAGTACTTC; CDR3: CASSSPGGGKETQYF
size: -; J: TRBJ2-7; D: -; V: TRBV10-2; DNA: TGCGCCAGCAGTGACTCCGGGCGAGGGGATCGATCCTACGAGCAGTACTTC; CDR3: CASSDSGRGDRSYEQYF
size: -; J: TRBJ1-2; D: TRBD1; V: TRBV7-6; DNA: TGTGCCAGCAGCGCGGACAGGGCCTTAGGCTACACCTTC; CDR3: CASSADRALGYTF
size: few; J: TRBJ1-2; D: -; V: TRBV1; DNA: TGCACCAGCAGCCAAGCGGGGAACTATGGCTACACCTTC; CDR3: CTSSQAGNYGYTF
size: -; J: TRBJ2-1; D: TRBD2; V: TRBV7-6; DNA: TGTGCCAGCAGCCTTAGGGAAGGGAGGCGGGAGTTCTTATACAATGAGCAGTTCTTC; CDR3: CASSLREGRREFLYNEQFF
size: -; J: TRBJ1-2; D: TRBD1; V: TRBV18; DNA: TGTGCCAGCGCCCCCGGGACAGTCTATGGCTACACCTTC; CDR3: CASAPGTVYGYTF
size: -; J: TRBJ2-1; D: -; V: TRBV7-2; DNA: TGTGCCAGCAGCCGTGGCATGTCTCGCTACAATGAGCAGTTCTTC; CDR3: CASSRGMSRYNEQFF
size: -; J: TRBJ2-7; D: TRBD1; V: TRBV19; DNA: TGTGCCAGTAGTATTTGGACAGGGCTTTCCTACGAGCAGTACTTC; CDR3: CASSIWTGLSYEQYF
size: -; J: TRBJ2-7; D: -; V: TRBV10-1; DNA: TGCGCCAGCAGTGAGTCGGGTTCTACCTCCTACGAGCAGTACTTC; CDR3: CASSESGSTSYEQYF
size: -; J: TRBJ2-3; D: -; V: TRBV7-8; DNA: TGTGCCAGCACCCTACTAGGGTTCACAGATACGCAGTATTTT; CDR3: CASTLLGFTDTQYF